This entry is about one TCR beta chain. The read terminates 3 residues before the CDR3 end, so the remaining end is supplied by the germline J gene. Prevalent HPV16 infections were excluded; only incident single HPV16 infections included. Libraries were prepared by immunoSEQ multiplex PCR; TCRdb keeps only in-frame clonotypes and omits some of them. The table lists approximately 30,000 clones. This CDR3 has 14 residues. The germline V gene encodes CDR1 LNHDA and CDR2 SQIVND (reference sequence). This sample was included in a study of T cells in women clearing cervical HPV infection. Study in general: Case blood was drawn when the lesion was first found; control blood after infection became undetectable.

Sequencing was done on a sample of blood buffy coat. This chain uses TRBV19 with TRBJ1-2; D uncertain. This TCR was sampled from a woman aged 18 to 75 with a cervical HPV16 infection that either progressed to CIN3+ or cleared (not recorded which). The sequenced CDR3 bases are TGTGCCAGTAGTATAGGGACTAGCTACTACGAC. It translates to CASSIGTSYYD. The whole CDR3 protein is CASSIGTSYYDYTF.